These 16 T cell receptor beta chains were all obtained from the same sample, sequenced in a study of blood T cell repertoires in COVID-19. Produced via immunoSEQ multiplex PCR; TCRdb's table is partial and in-frame only. The profile shows fewer than 200,000 clones, 65% to 85% of them singletons. The specimen was peripheral blood. The receptors here all came from a man in his 70s with active or convalescent COVID-19.

This clone was observed a few times. The rearrangement uses TRBV7-2 and TRBJ2-4; tentative D call: TRBD2 (5 bases). The CDR3 has 14 residues. Germline V gene sequence: CDR1 SGHTA, CDR2 FQGNSA. V was pared by 0 bases and J by 7 bases, with 10 bases between. The CDR3 DNA sequence: TGTGCCAGCAGCTTAGCGCCGGGGTTTAACATTCAGTACTTC. Amino acids: CASSLAPGFNIQYF.

The rearrangement links TRBV7-6 to TRBJ1-1; 7 positions match TRBD1. CDR1 SGHVS and CDR2 FNYEAQ come from the germline V gene. The CDR3 contains 13 residues. The trim removed 5 bases at V and 5 bases at J, leaving 5 bases unmatched. In DNA form, the CDR3 reads TGTGCCAGCAGCCCGACAGGGTGGACTGAAGCTTTCTTT. It encodes CASSPTGWTEAFF.

V and J are TRBV15 and TRBJ1-1; possibly TRBD1 for D (5 bases). The V and J ends lost 4 bases and 8 bases respectively, with 14 bases between them. Germline V lookup: CDR1 LNHNV, CDR2 YYDKDF (reference sequence). This CDR3 comprises 13 residues. CDR3 in amino acids: CATSKGIGGEAFF. CDR3 DNA: TGTGCCACCAGCAAAGGGATTGGGGGGGAAGCTTTCTTT.

This chain connects TRBV30 to TRBJ1-6, with 9 bases matching TRBD1. The length of the CDR3 is 14 residues. V was pared by 8 bases and J by 9 bases, with 11 bases of the junction left unmatched. Germline CDR1 reads GTSNPN; CDR2 reads SVGIG (reference sequence). CDR3 in amino acids: CALTPGQGSSPLHF. CDR3 DNA sequence: TGTGCCCTAACTCCGGGACAGGGCAGTTCACCCCTCCACTTT.

The chain carries TRBV6-1 and TRBJ1-1, with 7 bases that match TRBD1. The CDR3 consists of 15 residues. With 5 bases clipped from V and 2 bases from J, the junction kept 8 bases outside the gene matches. Germline V gene sequence: CDR1 MNHNS, CDR2 SASEGT. Here the CDR3 reads CASSSRGTGNTEAFF. DNA for the CDR3: TGTGCCAGCAGTTCCAGGGGGACGGGTAACACTGAAGCTTTCTTT.

The chain uses TRBV19 and TRBJ2-7; 7 nucleotides line up with TRBD1. Trimming removed 6 bases from V and 3 bases from J; junction bases left unmatched: 8. Germline V gives CDR1 LNHDA, CDR2 SQIVND (reference sequence). The CDR3 consists of 14 residues. The CDR3 coding sequence is TGTGCCAGTAGGTCTTGGGACAGAGACTACGAGCAGTACTTC. Protein product: CASRSWDRDYEQYF.

This clone was counted only a few times. The V and J genes are TRBV5-4 and TRBJ2-5, with D possibly being TRBD1 (6 bases). CDR3 length: 14 residues. CDR1 and CDR2 (germline): SGHNT, YYREEE (reference sequence). V was cut by 5 bases and J by 3 bases, with 14 bases left in between. CDR3 in amino acids: CASRATGLEETQYF. The CDR3 nucleotides read TGTGCCAGCAGGGCGACAGGTTTGGAAGAGACCCAGTACTTC. The variable domain in full, with the rest retrieved from reference TRBV5-4 and TRBJ2-5, is ETGVTQSPTHLIKTRGQQVTLRCSSQSGHNTVSWYQQALGQGPQFIFQYYREEENGRGNFPPRFSGLQFPNYSSELNVNALELDDSALYLCASRATGLEETQYFGPGTRLLVL.

The rearrangement links TRBV4-1 to TRBJ1-1, with a tentative D call TRBD1 (5 bases). V was shortened by 0 bases and J by 1 base, with 9 bases between the two germline ends. The CDR3 covers 15 residues. The germline V gene has CDR1 MGHRA and CDR2 YSYEKL. The CDR3 DNA follows: TGCGCCAGCAGCCAAGAAACAGGCAGGAACACTGAAGCTTTCTTT. Amino acids: CASSQETGRNTEAFF.

The DNA for the CDR3 is TGTGCCAGCAGCTTAAGGGGGACAGGCCGAAAACTGTTTTTT. Its translation is CASSLRGTGRKLFF. The V gene is TRBV13, the J gene TRBJ1-4, with 8 bases fitting TRBD1. This CDR3 region has 14 residues. From germline, CDR1 is PRHDT and CDR2 FYEKMQ (reference sequence). Germline trimming cut 2 bases from V and 10 bases from J; bases unmatched to any gene: 6.

The DNA of the CDR3 is TGTGCCAGCAGTGAAGCGTTACCGGAAGAGACCCAGTACTTC. As protein: CASSEALPEETQYF. This rearrangement joins TRBV2 to TRBJ2-5; D is unresolved. The CDR3 totals 14 residues. Trimming took off 0 bases at V and 3 bases at J, with 8 bases between the two ends. Germline V gene sequence: CDR1 SNHLY, CDR2 FYNNEI.

The chain joins TRBV6-2 or TRBV6-3 to TRBJ1-2; D gene ambiguous. Trimming pared 4 bases from V and 7 bases from J, leaving 13 bases between. Germline assignment: CDR1 MNHEY and CDR2 SVGEGT. There are 13 residues in the CDR3. For the CDR3, the DNA is TGTGCCAGCAGTTCCTGGGCCCTAGCTGGCTACACCTTC. Its translation is CASSSWALAGYTF.

J is TRBJ1-6 and V is TRBV5-1, with D uncertain. Trimming cost V 7 bases and J 6 bases, with 11 bases left between them. The CDR3 consists of 13 residues. Germline values: CDR1 SGHRS, CDR2 YFSETQ. CDR3 residues: CASRGESNSPLHF. As DNA, the CDR3 is TGCGCCAGCCGGGGAGAGAGTAATTCACCCCTCCACTTT.

The chain links TRBV13 to TRBJ2-5; D call uncertain. The CDR3 consists of 13 residues. V was shortened by 0 bases and J by 1 base, with 3 bases between the two germline ends. Germline assignment: CDR1 PRHDT and CDR2 FYEKMQ (reference sequence). The CDR3 DNA reads as TGTGCCAGCAGCTTAGGGGCCCAAGAGACCCAGTACTTC. The encoded protein is CASSLGAQETQYF. The full variable domain, in which reference TRBV13 and TRBJ2-5 provide the parts outside the CDR3, is AAGVIQSPRHLIKEKRETATLKCYPIPRHDTVYWYQQGPGQDPQFLISFYEKMQSDKGSIPDRFSAQQFSDYHSELNMSSLELGDSALYFCASSLGAQETQYFGPGTRLLVL.

The chain links TRBV19 to TRBJ2-7; 9 nucleotides match TRBD2. Trimming cost V 10 bases and J 5 bases; bases outside gene matches: 12. The CDR3 loop spans 14 amino acids. Germline CDR1 LNHDA, CDR2 SQIVND (reference sequence). The CDR3 spells CATRGSGRSHEQYF. The DNA of the CDR3 is TGTGCCACTAGGGGTAGCGGGAGATCCCACGAGCAGTACTTC.

The genes are TRBV4-3 and TRBJ2-3, with D possibly matching TRBD2 (6 bases). Germline assignment: CDR1 LGHNA and CDR2 YSLEER. Trimming pared 0 bases from V and 6 bases from J, leaving 10 bases between. The CDR3 is 14 residues long. CDR3 loop: CASSQDGLADTQYF. The CDR3 DNA follows: TGCGCCAGCAGCCAAGACGGGCTAGCGGATACGCAGTATTTT.

The chain links TRBV6-1 to TRBJ1-1, with D possibly being TRBD1 (6 bases). Trimming removed 3 bases from V and 6 bases from J, with 14 bases in between. Germline V CDR1 and CDR2: MNHNS, SASEGT. The CDR3 contains 14 residues. The CDR3 DNA follows: TGTGCCAGCAGTGAGGTAACAGGGAAGGCTGAAGCTTTCTTT. It yields the protein CASSEVTGKAEAFF.